The subject of this entry is one T cell receptor (beta chain). The sample is drawn from a study of cytotoxic CD8 clonotypes in ibrutinib-treated CLL. With 4 bases clipped from V and 6 bases from J, the junction kept 5 bases outside the gene matches. The CDR3 sequence is 14 residues long. CDR1 is SGHTA, CDR2 FQGNSA, per germline. Data came from immunoSEQ multiplex PCR; TCRdb stores just in-frame clones and leaves some out. This sample has about 86,000 clones, with about 86% found just once. The input for sequencing was PBMCs, taken before ibrutinib treatment. V and J are TRBV7-2 and TRBJ2-3; 9 nucleotides match TRBD2. The clonotype comes from a human donor with chronic lymphocytic leukemia. The CDR3 region is CASSWGLASDTQYF. The CDR3 DNA sequence: TGTGCCAGCAGCTGGGGACTAGCCAGCGATACGCAGTATTTT.